One and the same sample provided the 16 T cell receptor beta chains below, sequenced in a study of response to subunit inactivated influenza vaccine. TCRdb re-called the RT-PCR reads through MiXCR, storing one row per CDR3 protein. The sample yields fewer than 600,000 distinct CDR3 sequences, less than 7.5% seen once. Sequences were derived from PBMCs from blood, sampled less than 30 months after vaccination. These receptors were taken from a man aged 50-75 years who received an inactivated influenza vaccine.

There are a few counts of this clonotype. J is TRBJ2-1 and V is TRBV28, with TRBD1 matching over 8 bases. V lost 6 bases to trimming and J lost 1 base; unmatched junction nucleotides: 8. Germline CDR1 reads MDHEN; CDR2 reads SYDVKM. CDR3 size: 16 residues. CDR3: CASRPQGARSYNEQFF. CDR3 DNA: TGTGCCAGCAGACCTCAGGGGGCCAGGTCCTACAATGAGCAGTTCTTC.

Of note for this clonotype: A much larger clone lies a single base off, so this may be a read error. The V and J genes are TRBV20-1 and TRBJ1-6, with D uncertain. Deletions cut 0 bases from V and 7 bases from J, with 13 bases between. Germline lookup yields CDR1 DFQATT and CDR2 SNEGSKA (reference sequence). The CDR3 runs to 15 residues. The CDR3 loop reads CSAREGGPRNSPLHF. The CDR3 coding sequence is TGCAGTGCTAGAGAAGGTGGGCCGAGGAATTCACCCCTCCACTTT.

The CDR3 loop reads CASQDPSDTGELFF. As DNA, the CDR3 is TGTGCCAGCCAAGACCCTTCCGACACCGGGGAGCTGTTTTTT. V usage is TRBV2 and J usage is TRBJ2-2; the D is unclear. The V gene's germline CDR1 is SNHLY and CDR2 FYNNEI. V dropped 8 bases and J dropped 3 bases, with 13 bases sitting between them. CDR3 length: 14 amino acids.

This clonotype was observed at least ten times. V is TRBV6-5 and J is TRBJ2-2; D is ambiguous. Germline CDR1 is MNHEY and CDR2 is SVGAGI. V was clipped by 0 bases and J by 5 bases, with 19 bases between them. The CDR3 consists of 18 residues. CDR3 protein: CASSYSSRHLDLTGELFF. The CDR3 nucleotides are TGTGCCAGCAGTTACTCGTCAAGGCACCTTGACCTAACCGGGGAGCTGTTTTTT.

The rearrangement joins TRBV6-2 or TRBV6-3 to TRBJ2-1; 16 bases are a match to TRBD2. Trimming took 6 bases from V and 1 from J; bases not matched to a gene: 6. CDR3 length: 18 amino acids. CDR1 is MNHEY, CDR2 SVGEGT, per germline. CDR3 bases: TGTGCCAGCAGCACCGGGACTAGCGGGAGGGGATCCTACAATGAGCAGTTCTTC. This gives the protein CASSTGTSGRGSYNEQFF.

This clonotype was found many times. The genes are TRBV10-3 and TRBJ2-7; 7 bases line up with TRBD2. With V trimmed by 0 bases and J by 0 bases, 2 bases remained unmatched. The CDR3 runs 15 residues. Germline values: CDR1 ENHRY, CDR2 SYGVKD. The CDR3 loop reads CAISESRTSSYEQYF. As DNA, the CDR3 is TGTGCCATCAGTGAGTCGAGGACTAGCTCCTACGAGCAGTACTTC.

This clonotype was seen many times. The chain links TRBV20-1 to TRBJ2-1; 8 bases align to TRBD2. Germline CDR1 and CDR2: DFQATT and SNEGSKA (reference sequence). V lost 2 bases and J lost 14; bases outside the gene matches: 17. This CDR3 comprises 15 residues. The CDR3 loop reads CSARSLAGPGFGEFF. CDR3 in DNA: TGCAGTGCTAGAAGCCTAGCGGGTCCTGGATTTGGCGAGTTCTTC.

This clonotype was seen ten or more times. The rearrangement joins TRBV9 to TRBJ2-2; TRBD2 agrees at 10 bases. Germline loops: CDR1 SGDLS, CDR2 YYNGEE. The CDR3 has 14 residues. With 5 bases clipped from V and 5 bases from J, the junction kept 3 bases outside the gene matches. CDR3 sequence reads: CASSLAGDTGELFF. The DNA for the CDR3 is TGTGCCAGCAGTCTAGCGGGAGATACCGGGGAGCTGTTTTTT. Drawing the rest from reference TRBV9 and TRBJ2-2, the complete variable domain is DSGVTQTPKHLITATGQRVTLRCSPRSGDLSVYWYQQSLDQGLQFLIQYYNGEERAKGNILERFSAQQFPDLHSELNLSSLELGDSALYFCASSLAGDTGELFFGEGSRLTVL.

In its sample, this clonotype was seen a few times. The chain joins TRBV27 to TRBJ2-5, with a possible D match to TRBD1 (5 bases). The germline CDR1 and CDR2 sequences are MNHEY and SMNVEV (reference sequence). The V end lost 2 bases, the J end lost 5 bases, and 12 bases lay between the germline ends. The length of the CDR3 is 14 residues. CDR3 protein: CASSLLGVQETQYF. CDR3 nucleotide sequence: TGTGCCAGCAGTTTACTAGGGGTACAGGAGACCCAGTACTTC.

This clonotype was counted ten times or more. The gene calls are TRBV12-3 or TRBV12-4 and TRBJ2-1; 13 bases align to TRBD2. After removal of 7 bases from V and 5 bases from J, the junction contained 2 bases not matched to a gene. The CDR3 covers 14 residues. CDR3 sequence: CASKGTSGDNEQFF. In DNA form, the CDR3 reads TGTGCCAGCAAAGGGACTAGCGGGGACAATGAGCAGTTCTTC.

This chain connects TRBV28 to TRBJ2-2; D may be TRBD1 (6 bases). V lost 4 bases and J lost 4, with 13 bases in between. This CDR3 is 15 amino acids long. Germline V gene data show CDR1 as MDHEN and CDR2 as SYDVKM. CDR3 in amino acids: CASSSYRAGTGELFF. As DNA, the CDR3 is TGTGCCAGCAGTTCGTACAGGGCAGGCACCGGGGAGCTGTTTTTT.

This clonotype came up a few times. The chain employs TRBV24-1 and TRBJ1-2; D unresolved. The CDR3 runs to 13 residues. Germline V gives CDR1 KGHDR, CDR2 SFDVKD. Trimming removed 3 bases from V and 5 bases from J, with 9 bases in between. The CDR3 DNA sequence: TGTGCCACCAGTGATATCAAGGATTATGGCTACACCTTC. Protein: CATSDIKDYGYTF.

The CDR3 coding sequence is TGTGCCAGCAGTTTTGGACAGGGGATTGTAGAGACCCAGTACTTC. It encodes CASSFGQGIVETQYF. This rearrangement joins TRBV12-3 or TRBV12-4 to TRBJ2-5; 9 bases map to TRBD1. This CDR3 region has 15 residues. V trimming: 3 bases; J trimming: 4 bases; junction bases outside the gene matches: 6.

This clonotype appeared many times. The V and J genes are TRBV10-3 and TRBJ2-3; tentatively, D is TRBD2 (5 bases). Per the germline V gene, CDR1 is ENHRY and CDR2 is SYGVKD. There are 14 residues in the CDR3. With 3 bases removed from V and 3 bases from J, the gap between germline ends came to 10 bases. DNA of the CDR3: TGTGCCATCAGTGAACAACTAGTGACAGATACGCAGTATTTT. Encoded protein: CAISEQLVTDTQYF.

This clonotype was recorded a few times. The chain is built from TRBV27 and TRBJ1-2; D unresolved. Trimming removed 5 bases from V and 4 bases from J, with 14 bases in between. CDR3 length: 14 amino acids. CDR1 is MNHEY and CDR2 is SMNVEV in the germline V gene (reference sequence). CDR3 coding DNA: TGTGCCAGCAGTCACGGGAATCGAGGCTATGGCTACACCTTC. It specifies CASSHGNRGYGYTF.

This chain uses TRBV6-1 with TRBJ2-5, with D perhaps TRBD2 (6 bases). The CDR3 has 14 amino acids. Per the germline V gene, CDR1 is MNHNS and CDR2 is SASEGT. Trimming removed 6 bases from V and 5 bases from J, with 16 bases in between. The CDR3 DNA reads TGTGCCAGCAGCCGGGGGTCCCCCGTGGAGACCCAGTACTTC. Translated: CASSRGSPVETQYF.